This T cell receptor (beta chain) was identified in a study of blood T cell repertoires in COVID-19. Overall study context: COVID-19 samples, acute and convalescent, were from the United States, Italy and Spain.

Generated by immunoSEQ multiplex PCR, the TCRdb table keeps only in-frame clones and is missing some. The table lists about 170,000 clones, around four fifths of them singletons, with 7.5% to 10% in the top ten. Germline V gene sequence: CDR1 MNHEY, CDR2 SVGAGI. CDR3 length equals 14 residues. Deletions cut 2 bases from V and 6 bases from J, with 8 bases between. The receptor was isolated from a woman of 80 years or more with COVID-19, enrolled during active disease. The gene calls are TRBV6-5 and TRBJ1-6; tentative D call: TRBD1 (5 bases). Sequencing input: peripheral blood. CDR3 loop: CASSYTGGNSPLHF. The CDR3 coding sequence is TGTGCCAGCAGTTACACCGGGGGTAATTCACCCCTCCACTTT.